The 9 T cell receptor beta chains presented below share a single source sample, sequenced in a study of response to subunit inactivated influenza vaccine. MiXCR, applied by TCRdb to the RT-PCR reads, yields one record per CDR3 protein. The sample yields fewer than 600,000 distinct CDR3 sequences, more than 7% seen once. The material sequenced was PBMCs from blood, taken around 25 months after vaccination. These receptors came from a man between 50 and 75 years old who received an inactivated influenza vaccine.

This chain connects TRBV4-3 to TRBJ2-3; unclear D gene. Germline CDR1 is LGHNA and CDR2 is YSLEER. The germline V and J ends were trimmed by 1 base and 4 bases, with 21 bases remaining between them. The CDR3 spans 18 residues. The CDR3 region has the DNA TGCGCCAGCAGCCAAGGGGGATCGGGCCAAAAGAGTGCAGATACGCAGTATTTT. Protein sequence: CASSQGGSGQKSADTQYF.

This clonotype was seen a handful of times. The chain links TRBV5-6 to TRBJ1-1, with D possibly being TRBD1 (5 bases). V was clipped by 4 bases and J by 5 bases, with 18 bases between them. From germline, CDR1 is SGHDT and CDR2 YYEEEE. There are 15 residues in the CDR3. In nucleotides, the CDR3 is TGTGCCAGCAGCCGAGGGACCGGCCGATGGACTGAAGCTTTCTTT. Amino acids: CASSRGTGRWTEAFF.

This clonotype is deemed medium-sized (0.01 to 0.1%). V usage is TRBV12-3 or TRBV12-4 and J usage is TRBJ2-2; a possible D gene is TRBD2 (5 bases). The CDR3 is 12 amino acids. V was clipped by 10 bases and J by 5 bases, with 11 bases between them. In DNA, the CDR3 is TGTGCCACTCGGGGTTTAACCGGGGAGCTGTTTTTT. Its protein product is CATRGLTGELFF.

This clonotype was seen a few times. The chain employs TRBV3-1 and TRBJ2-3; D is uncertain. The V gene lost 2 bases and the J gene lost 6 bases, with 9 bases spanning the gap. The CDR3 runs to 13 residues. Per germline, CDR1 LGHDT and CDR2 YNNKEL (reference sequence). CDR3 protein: CASSQTPRDTQYF. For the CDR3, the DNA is TGTGCCAGCAGCCAAACCCCCCGGGATACGCAGTATTTT.

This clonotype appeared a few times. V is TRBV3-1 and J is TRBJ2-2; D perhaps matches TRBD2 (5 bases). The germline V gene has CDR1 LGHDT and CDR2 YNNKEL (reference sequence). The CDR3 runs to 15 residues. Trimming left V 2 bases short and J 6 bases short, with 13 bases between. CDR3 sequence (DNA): TGTGCCAGCAGCCAATCCCTTGTGGAGGCCGGGGAGCTGTTTTTT. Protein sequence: CASSQSLVEAGELFF.

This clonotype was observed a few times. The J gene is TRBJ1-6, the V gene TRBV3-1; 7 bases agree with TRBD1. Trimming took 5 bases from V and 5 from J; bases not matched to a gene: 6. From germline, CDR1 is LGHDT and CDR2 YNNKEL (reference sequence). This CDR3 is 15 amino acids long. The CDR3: CASSTDRVNNSPLHF. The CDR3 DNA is TGTGCCAGCAGCACAGACAGGGTAAATAATTCACCCCTCCACTTT.

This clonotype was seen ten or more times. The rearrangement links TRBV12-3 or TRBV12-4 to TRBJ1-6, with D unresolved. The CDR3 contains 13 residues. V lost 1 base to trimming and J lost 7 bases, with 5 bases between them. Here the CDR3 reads CASSLGRNSPLHF. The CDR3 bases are TGTGCCAGCAGTTTAGGGAGGAATTCACCCCTCCACTTT.

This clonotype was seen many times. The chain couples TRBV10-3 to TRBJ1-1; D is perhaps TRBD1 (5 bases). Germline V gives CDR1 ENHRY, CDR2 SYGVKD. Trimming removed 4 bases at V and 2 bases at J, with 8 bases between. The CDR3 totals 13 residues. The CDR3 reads CAISGQRNTEAFF. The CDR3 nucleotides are TGTGCCATCAGTGGACAGCGAAACACTGAAGCTTTCTTT.

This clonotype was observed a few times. CDR3 DNA: TGCAGTGCTAGTGCGGGAACTGGTGAAAAACTGTTTTTT. It specifies CSASAGTGEKLFF. This sequence joins TRBV20-1 and TRBJ1-4; no definite D call. The V gene's germline CDR1 is DFQATT and CDR2 SNEGSKA (reference sequence). This CDR3 has 13 residues. Deletions cut 3 bases from V and 7 bases from J, with 12 bases between.